Listed here is a single T cell receptor (beta chain). The CDR3 runs to 12 residues. V gave up 6 bases and J gave up 1 base, with 6 bases separating them. CDR1 and CDR2 (germline): SEHNR, FQNEAQ (reference sequence). The entry originates in a study of cytomegalovirus exposure and HLA in healthy donors. Overall study: Drawn from HLA-typed donors, roughly 87 million unique TCRs were held in an early data release.

The PCR ran on 60 Vbeta and 13 Jbeta primers. The data were produced by immunoSEQ multiplex PCR, yet TCRdb's version contains in-frame clones alone and is incomplete. The table records about 170,000 clones, 75% to 90% of them present only once. The receptor was derived from a male donor in good health and CMV-seronegative. What was sequenced was PBMCs. V and J are TRBV7-9 and TRBJ1-1; D is ambiguous. In DNA form, the CDR3 reads TGTGCCAGCAGTAATAGGAACACTGAAGCTTTCTTT. This gives the protein CASSNRNTEAFF. The whole variable domain, remainder taken from reference TRBV7-9 and TRBJ1-1, is DTGVSQNPRHKITKRGQNVTFRCDPISEHNRLYWYRQTLGQGPEFLTYFQNEAQLEKSRLLSDRFSAERPKGSFSTLEIQRTEQGDSAMYLCASSNRNTEAFFGQGTRLTVV.